This TCR beta chain is from a study of PD-1 blockade in classical Hodgkin lymphoma. Notes on the study in general: Relapsed/refractory patients reportedly had the lowest baseline TCR diversity, below newly diagnosed patients, who were below healthy donors. The authors have not defined what causes the repertoire differences, possibly disease activity or prior therapy.

Judged by abundance, this clone is large. What it recognizes is unknown. Trimming shortened V by 7 bases and J by 6 bases, and 0 bases separated the two germline ends. CDR1 and CDR2 from the germline V gene are MNHEY and SMNVEV (reference sequence). This CDR3 region has 9 residues. Sequencing used immunoSEQ multiplex PCR; TCRdb keeps in-frame clones, though not all of them. The sample carries 3,000 to 3,500 clones, approximately 80% recorded once. The time point was: newly diagnosed, previously untreated cHL patient sample. Thawed PBMCs supplied CD8+ T cells via magnetic negative selection. This rearrangement joins TRBV27 to TRBJ2-2; D is undetermined. The sequencing input was CD8+ T cells from blood. This sequence was found in a human donor with classical Hodgkin lymphoma. CDR3 DNA sequence: TGTGCCAGCACCGGGGAGCTGTTTTTT. Its translation is CASTGELFF.